This T cell receptor (beta chain) was recorded in a study of blood T cell repertoires in COVID-19. This clone came up once. TCRdb keeps only in-frame clones here, not all; method: immunoSEQ multiplex PCR. The sample shows a few hundred thousand clones, 88% of them seen only once. Germline lookup yields CDR1 SGDLS and CDR2 YYNGEE. Trimming took 3 bases from V and 0 from J, leaving 11 bases between them. There are 15 residues in the CDR3. Sequenced material: peripheral blood. The gene calls are TRBV9 and TRBJ2-3; D unresolved. The receptor was derived from a woman in her 70s with COVID-19, enrolled during active disease. CDR3 residues: CASSALAASTDTQYF. CDR3 in DNA: TGTGCCAGCAGCGCCTTAGCAGCTAGCACAGATACGCAGTATTTT.